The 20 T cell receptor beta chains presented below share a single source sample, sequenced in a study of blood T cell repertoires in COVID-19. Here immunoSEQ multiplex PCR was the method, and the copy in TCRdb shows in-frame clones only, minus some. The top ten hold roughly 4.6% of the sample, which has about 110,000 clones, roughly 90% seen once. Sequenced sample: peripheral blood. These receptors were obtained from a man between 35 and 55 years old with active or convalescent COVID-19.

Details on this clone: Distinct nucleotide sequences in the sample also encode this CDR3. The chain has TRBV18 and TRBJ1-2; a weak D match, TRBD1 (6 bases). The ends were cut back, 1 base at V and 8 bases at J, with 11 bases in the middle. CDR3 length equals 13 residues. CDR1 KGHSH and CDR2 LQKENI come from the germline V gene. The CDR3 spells CASSPRSGDGYTF. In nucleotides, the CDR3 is TGTGCCAGCTCACCACGATCAGGGGACGGCTACACCTTC. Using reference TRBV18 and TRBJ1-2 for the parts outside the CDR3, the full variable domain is NAGVMQNPRHLVRRRGQEARLRCSPMKGHSHVYWYRQLPEEGLKFMVYLQKENIIDESGMPKERFSAEFPKEGPSILRIQQVVRGDSAAYFCASSPRSGDGYTFGSGTRLTVV.

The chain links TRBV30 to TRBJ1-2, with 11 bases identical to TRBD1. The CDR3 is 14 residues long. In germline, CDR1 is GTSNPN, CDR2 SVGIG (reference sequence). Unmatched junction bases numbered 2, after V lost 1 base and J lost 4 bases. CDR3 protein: CAWSEGQGAYGYTF. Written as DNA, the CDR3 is TGTGCCTGGAGTGAAGGACAGGGGGCCTATGGCTACACCTTC.

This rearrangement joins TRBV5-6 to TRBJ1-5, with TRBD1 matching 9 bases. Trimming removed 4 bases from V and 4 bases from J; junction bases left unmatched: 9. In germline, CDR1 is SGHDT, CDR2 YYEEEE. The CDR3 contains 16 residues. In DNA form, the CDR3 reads TGTGCCAGCAGCCCCGGGTGGGACAGGGAGAATCAGCCCCAGCATTTT. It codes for CASSPGWDRENQPQHF.

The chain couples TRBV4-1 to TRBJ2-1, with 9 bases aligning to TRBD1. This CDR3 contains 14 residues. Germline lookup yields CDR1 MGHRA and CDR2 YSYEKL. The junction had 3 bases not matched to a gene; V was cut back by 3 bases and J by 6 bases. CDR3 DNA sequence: TGCGCCAGCAGCCACTTGGGACAGGGCAATGAGCAGTTCTTC. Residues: CASSHLGQGNEQFF.

The CDR3 sequence is CASSEAIDSYSNQPQHF. In DNA, the CDR3 is TGTGCCAGCAGTGAAGCTATCGACAGCTATAGCAATCAGCCCCAGCATTTT. J is TRBJ1-5 and V is TRBV2, with D tentatively TRBD1 (5 bases). Trimming removed 0 bases from V and 0 bases from J, with 12 bases in between. This CDR3 is built from 17 residues. The germline V gene has CDR1 SNHLY and CDR2 FYNNEI.

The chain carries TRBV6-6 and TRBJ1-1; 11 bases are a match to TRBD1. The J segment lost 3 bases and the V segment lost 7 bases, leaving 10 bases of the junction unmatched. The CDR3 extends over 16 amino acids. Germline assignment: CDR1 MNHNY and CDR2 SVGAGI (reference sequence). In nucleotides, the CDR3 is TGTGCCAGCAAGGGACAGGGGGGTTTTTGGGACACTGAAGCTTTCTTT. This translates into CASKGQGGFWDTEAFF.

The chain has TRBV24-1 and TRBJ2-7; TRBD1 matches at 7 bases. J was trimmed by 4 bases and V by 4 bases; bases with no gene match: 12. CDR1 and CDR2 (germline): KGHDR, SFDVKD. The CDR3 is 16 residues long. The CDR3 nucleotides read TGTGCCACCAGTGACCTAATGACAGGGATGGGGTACGAGCAGTACTTC. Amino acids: CATSDLMTGMGYEQYF.

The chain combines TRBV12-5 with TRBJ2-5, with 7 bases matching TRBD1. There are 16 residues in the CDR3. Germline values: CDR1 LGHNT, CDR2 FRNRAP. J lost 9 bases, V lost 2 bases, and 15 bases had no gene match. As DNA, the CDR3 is TGTGCTAGTGGTTTGCCCAGGGACAGCCAAGGAACGGCCCAGTACTTC. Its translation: CASGLPRDSQGTAQYF.

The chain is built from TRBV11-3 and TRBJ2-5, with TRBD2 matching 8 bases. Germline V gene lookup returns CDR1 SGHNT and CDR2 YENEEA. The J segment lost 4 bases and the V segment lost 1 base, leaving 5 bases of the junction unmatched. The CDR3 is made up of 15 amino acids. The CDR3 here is CASSLGAGGSETQYF. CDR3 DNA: TGTGCCAGCAGCTTAGGGGCGGGAGGATCAGAGACCCAGTACTTC.

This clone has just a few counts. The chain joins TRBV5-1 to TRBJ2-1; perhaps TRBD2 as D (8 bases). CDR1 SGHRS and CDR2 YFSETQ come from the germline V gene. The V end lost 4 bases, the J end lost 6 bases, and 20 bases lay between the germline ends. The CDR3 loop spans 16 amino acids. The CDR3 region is CASSQGVAGTRNEQFF. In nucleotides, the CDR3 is TGCGCCAGCAGCCAGGGGGTAGCGGGAACTCGCAATGAGCAGTTCTTC.

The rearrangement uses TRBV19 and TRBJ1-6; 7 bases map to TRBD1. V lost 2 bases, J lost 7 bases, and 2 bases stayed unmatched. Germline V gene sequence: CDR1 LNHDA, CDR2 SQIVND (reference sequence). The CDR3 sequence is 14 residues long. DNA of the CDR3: TGTGCCAGTAGTATACAGGGGGGCAATTCACCCCTCCACTTT. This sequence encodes CASSIQGGNSPLHF.

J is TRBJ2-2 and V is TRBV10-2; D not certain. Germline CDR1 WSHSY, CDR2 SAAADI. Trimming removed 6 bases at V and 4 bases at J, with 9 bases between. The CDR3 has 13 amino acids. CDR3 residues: CASSPLPTGELFF. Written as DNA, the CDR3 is TGCGCCAGCAGCCCACTACCCACCGGGGAGCTGTTTTTT.

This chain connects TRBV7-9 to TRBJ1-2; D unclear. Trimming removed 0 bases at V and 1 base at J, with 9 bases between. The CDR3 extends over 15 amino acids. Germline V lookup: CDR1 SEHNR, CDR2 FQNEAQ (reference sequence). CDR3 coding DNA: TGTGCCAGCAGCTTAGCCACAGCATATAACTATGGCTACACCTTC. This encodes CASSLATAYNYGYTF.

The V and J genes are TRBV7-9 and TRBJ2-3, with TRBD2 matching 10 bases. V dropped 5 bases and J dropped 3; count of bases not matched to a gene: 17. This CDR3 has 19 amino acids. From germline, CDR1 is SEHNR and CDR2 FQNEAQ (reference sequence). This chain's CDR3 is CASSGGLAGDRLGTDTQYF. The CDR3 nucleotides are TGTGCCAGCAGCGGGGGGCTAGCGGGGGACCGTCTGGGAACAGATACGCAGTATTTT.

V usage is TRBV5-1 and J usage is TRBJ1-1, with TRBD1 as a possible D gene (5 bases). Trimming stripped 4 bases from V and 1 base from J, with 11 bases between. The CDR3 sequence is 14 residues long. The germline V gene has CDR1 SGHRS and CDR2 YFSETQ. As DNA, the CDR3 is TGCGCCAGCAGCCTGAGCGGGGGGAACACTGAAGCTTTCTTT. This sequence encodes CASSLSGGNTEAFF.

The CDR3 nucleotides are TGTGCCAGCAGTGGGGGGACAGGGACGGTCAGCAATGAGCAGTTCTTC. It specifies CASSGGTGTVSNEQFF. This chain links TRBV2 with TRBJ2-1; TRBD1 matches 9 bases. The CDR3 contains 16 residues. CDR1 and CDR2 from the germline V gene are SNHLY and FYNNEI. Trimming at V came to 4 bases and at J to 6 bases, leaving 10 bases not matched to a gene.

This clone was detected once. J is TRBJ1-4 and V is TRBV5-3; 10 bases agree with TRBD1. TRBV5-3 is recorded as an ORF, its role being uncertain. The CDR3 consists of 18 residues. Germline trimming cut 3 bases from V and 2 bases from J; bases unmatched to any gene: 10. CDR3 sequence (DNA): TGTGCCAGAAGCTGGACAGGGGGTGAACGATCTACTAATGAAAAACTGTTTTTT. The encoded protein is CARSWTGGERSTNEKLFF.

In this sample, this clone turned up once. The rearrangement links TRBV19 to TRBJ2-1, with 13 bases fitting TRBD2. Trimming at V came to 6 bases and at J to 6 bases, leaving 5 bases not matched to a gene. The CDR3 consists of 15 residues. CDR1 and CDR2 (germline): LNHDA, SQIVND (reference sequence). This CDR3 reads CASRILAGGPNEQFF. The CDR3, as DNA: TGTGCCAGTAGAATACTAGCGGGAGGGCCCAATGAGCAGTTCTTC. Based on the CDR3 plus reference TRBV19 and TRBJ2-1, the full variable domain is DGGITQSPKYLFRKEGQNVTLSCEQNLNHDAMYWYRQDPGQGLRLIYYSQIVNDFQKGDIAEGYSVSREKKESFPLTVTSAQKNPTAFYLCASRILAGGPNEQFFGPGTRLTVL.

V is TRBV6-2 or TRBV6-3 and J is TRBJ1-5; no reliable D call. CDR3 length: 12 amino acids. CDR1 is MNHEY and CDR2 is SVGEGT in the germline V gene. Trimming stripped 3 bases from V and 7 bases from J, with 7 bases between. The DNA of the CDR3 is TGTGCCAGCAGTTATTCCATCCAGCCCCAGCATTTT. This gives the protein CASSYSIQPQHF.

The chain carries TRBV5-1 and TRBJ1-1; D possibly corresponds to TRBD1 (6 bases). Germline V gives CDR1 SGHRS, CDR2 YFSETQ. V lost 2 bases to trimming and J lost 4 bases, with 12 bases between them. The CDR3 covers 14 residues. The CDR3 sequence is CASSLPTGRTEAFF. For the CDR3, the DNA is TGCGCCAGCAGCTTACCGACAGGACGCACTGAAGCTTTCTTT. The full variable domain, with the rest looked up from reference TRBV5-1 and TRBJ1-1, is KAGVTQTPRYLIKTRGQQVTLSCSPISGHRSVSWYQQTPGQGLQFLFEYFSETQRNKGNFPGRFSGRQFSNSRSEMNVSTLELGDSALYLCASSLPTGRTEAFFGQGTRLTVV.